This T cell receptor beta chain was identified in a study of radiation and T cells in renal cell carcinoma. TCRdb's copy holds only in-frame clones and misses some; the assay was immunoSEQ multiplex PCR. The sample has more than 65,000 clones, 80% to 90% seen once. Germline V gene sequence: CDR1 LGHNA, CDR2 YNFKEQ. The CDR3 has 13 amino acids. The V and J ends lost 3 bases and 5 bases, in that order; junction bases with no gene match: 2. Sample time point: blood 2 weeks post-SBRT. Specified treatment: 15 Gy SBRT to primary tumor, nephrectomy 4 weeks later. This clonotype was obtained from a woman between 45 and 65 years old with renal cell carcinoma. The chain has TRBV4-2 and TRBJ2-5, with 8 nucleotides matching TRBD1. The sample here was blood, taken from a patient whose treatment included radiotherapy and nephrectomy. In DNA, the CDR3 is TGTGCCAGCAGCCAGGACAGGGAGGAGACCCAGTACTTC. Protein product: CASSQDREETQYF.